A single sample gave rise to the 7 T cell receptor beta chains below, sequenced in a study of blood T cell repertoires in COVID-19. The assay was immunoSEQ multiplex PCR, and TCRdb's table has in-frame clones only and misses some. The table includes approximately 120,000 clones, over 80% detected once. The specimen sequenced was peripheral blood. These receptors all stem from an older woman with acute or convalescent COVID-19.

V is TRBV28 and J is TRBJ2-7, with a weak D call TRBD2 (7 bases). The V end was cut by 7 bases, the J end by 4 bases, with 14 bases between. Germline assignment: CDR1 MDHEN and CDR2 SYDVKM. CDR3 size: 13 residues. The CDR3 loop is CASNSGGIYEQYF. In DNA, the CDR3 is TGTGCCAGCAACTCGGGGGGCATATACGAGCAGTACTTC.

CDR3 region: CARHRTLSNGSAGNTIYF. In DNA form, the CDR3 reads TGTGCCAGGCACCGAACTTTGAGCAATGGGAGTGCTGGAAACACCATATATTTT. The rearrangement uses TRBV21-1 and TRBJ1-3. TRBV21-1 is a pseudogene segment. CDR3 length: 18 amino acids.

The CDR3 DNA reads TGCGCCAGCACCCGAGGACAGGGAACTGGTAACTATGGCTACACCTTC. Amino acid sequence: CASTRGQGTGNYGYTF. The V call is TRBV4-1, the J call TRBJ1-2, with 8 bases matching TRBD1. The germline V gene encodes CDR1 MGHRA and CDR2 YSYEKL. There are 16 residues in the CDR3. The J segment lost 1 base and the V segment lost 7 bases, leaving 11 bases of the junction unmatched.

This clone was observed a handful of times. The chain has TRBV5-6 and TRBJ2-1, with 9 positions matching TRBD1. Losses at the gene ends were 5 bases for V and 9 bases for J; bases not matched to a gene: 9. CDR1 is SGHDT and CDR2 is YYEEEE in the germline V gene. The CDR3 extends over 14 amino acids. This CDR3 reads CASRPGQGLGEQFF. The CDR3 bases are TGTGCCAGCAGACCCGGACAGGGGTTGGGTGAGCAGTTCTTC.

This chain connects TRBV20-1 to TRBJ1-6; the match to TRBD1 covers 7 bases. Germline CDR1 is DFQATT and CDR2 is SNEGSKA (reference sequence). There are 14 residues in the CDR3. V lost 3 bases, J lost 10 bases, and 9 bases stayed unmatched. The CDR3 region is CSASVQGIGSPLHF. The CDR3 DNA is TGCAGTGCTAGTGTACAGGGGATAGGCTCACCCCTCCACTTT.

The chain uses TRBV28 and TRBJ2-7, with D possibly TRBD2 on 7 matching bases. The germline V gene has CDR1 MDHEN and CDR2 SYDVKM. V dropped 7 bases and J dropped 5 bases, with 21 bases sitting between them. CDR3 size: 15 residues. Here the CDR3 DNA reads TGTGCCAGCACCTACGAGGGGGGGGCTCGGGACGAGCAGTACTTC. Translating gives CASTYEGGARDEQYF.

This clone was detected once. The rearrangement links TRBV11-3 to TRBJ2-1, with D perhaps TRBD1 (5 bases). There are 15 residues in the CDR3. The ends were cut back, 2 bases at V and 10 bases at J, with 18 bases in the middle. Germline V lookup: CDR1 SGHNT, CDR2 YENEEA. The CDR3 loop is CASSLIPRWGREQFF. CDR3 sequence (DNA): TGTGCCAGCAGCTTAATCCCCCGGTGGGGCAGAGAGCAGTTCTTC.